This TCR beta chain is drawn from a study of T cell responses to AZD1222 COVID-19 vaccine. Germline V gene lookup returns CDR1 MNHEY and CDR2 SVGAGI. V lost 5 bases to trimming and J lost 7 bases; unmatched junction nucleotides: 4. This CDR3 is built from 14 residues. Measured with immunoSEQ multiplex PCR; TCRdb has only the in-frame clones, and not every one. The data show 40,000 to 60,000 clones, approximately 90% seen once. The sequence was obtained from an adult who received the AZD1222 COVID-19 vaccine. The specimen was peripheral blood, collected 28 days after the second AZD1222 dose. This chain uses TRBV6-5 with TRBJ1-6; 8 bases map to TRBD1. CDR3 sequence: CASSRQGLNSPLHF. The CDR3 DNA follows: TGTGCCAGCAGTCGACAGGGGTTGAATTCACCCCTCCACTTT.